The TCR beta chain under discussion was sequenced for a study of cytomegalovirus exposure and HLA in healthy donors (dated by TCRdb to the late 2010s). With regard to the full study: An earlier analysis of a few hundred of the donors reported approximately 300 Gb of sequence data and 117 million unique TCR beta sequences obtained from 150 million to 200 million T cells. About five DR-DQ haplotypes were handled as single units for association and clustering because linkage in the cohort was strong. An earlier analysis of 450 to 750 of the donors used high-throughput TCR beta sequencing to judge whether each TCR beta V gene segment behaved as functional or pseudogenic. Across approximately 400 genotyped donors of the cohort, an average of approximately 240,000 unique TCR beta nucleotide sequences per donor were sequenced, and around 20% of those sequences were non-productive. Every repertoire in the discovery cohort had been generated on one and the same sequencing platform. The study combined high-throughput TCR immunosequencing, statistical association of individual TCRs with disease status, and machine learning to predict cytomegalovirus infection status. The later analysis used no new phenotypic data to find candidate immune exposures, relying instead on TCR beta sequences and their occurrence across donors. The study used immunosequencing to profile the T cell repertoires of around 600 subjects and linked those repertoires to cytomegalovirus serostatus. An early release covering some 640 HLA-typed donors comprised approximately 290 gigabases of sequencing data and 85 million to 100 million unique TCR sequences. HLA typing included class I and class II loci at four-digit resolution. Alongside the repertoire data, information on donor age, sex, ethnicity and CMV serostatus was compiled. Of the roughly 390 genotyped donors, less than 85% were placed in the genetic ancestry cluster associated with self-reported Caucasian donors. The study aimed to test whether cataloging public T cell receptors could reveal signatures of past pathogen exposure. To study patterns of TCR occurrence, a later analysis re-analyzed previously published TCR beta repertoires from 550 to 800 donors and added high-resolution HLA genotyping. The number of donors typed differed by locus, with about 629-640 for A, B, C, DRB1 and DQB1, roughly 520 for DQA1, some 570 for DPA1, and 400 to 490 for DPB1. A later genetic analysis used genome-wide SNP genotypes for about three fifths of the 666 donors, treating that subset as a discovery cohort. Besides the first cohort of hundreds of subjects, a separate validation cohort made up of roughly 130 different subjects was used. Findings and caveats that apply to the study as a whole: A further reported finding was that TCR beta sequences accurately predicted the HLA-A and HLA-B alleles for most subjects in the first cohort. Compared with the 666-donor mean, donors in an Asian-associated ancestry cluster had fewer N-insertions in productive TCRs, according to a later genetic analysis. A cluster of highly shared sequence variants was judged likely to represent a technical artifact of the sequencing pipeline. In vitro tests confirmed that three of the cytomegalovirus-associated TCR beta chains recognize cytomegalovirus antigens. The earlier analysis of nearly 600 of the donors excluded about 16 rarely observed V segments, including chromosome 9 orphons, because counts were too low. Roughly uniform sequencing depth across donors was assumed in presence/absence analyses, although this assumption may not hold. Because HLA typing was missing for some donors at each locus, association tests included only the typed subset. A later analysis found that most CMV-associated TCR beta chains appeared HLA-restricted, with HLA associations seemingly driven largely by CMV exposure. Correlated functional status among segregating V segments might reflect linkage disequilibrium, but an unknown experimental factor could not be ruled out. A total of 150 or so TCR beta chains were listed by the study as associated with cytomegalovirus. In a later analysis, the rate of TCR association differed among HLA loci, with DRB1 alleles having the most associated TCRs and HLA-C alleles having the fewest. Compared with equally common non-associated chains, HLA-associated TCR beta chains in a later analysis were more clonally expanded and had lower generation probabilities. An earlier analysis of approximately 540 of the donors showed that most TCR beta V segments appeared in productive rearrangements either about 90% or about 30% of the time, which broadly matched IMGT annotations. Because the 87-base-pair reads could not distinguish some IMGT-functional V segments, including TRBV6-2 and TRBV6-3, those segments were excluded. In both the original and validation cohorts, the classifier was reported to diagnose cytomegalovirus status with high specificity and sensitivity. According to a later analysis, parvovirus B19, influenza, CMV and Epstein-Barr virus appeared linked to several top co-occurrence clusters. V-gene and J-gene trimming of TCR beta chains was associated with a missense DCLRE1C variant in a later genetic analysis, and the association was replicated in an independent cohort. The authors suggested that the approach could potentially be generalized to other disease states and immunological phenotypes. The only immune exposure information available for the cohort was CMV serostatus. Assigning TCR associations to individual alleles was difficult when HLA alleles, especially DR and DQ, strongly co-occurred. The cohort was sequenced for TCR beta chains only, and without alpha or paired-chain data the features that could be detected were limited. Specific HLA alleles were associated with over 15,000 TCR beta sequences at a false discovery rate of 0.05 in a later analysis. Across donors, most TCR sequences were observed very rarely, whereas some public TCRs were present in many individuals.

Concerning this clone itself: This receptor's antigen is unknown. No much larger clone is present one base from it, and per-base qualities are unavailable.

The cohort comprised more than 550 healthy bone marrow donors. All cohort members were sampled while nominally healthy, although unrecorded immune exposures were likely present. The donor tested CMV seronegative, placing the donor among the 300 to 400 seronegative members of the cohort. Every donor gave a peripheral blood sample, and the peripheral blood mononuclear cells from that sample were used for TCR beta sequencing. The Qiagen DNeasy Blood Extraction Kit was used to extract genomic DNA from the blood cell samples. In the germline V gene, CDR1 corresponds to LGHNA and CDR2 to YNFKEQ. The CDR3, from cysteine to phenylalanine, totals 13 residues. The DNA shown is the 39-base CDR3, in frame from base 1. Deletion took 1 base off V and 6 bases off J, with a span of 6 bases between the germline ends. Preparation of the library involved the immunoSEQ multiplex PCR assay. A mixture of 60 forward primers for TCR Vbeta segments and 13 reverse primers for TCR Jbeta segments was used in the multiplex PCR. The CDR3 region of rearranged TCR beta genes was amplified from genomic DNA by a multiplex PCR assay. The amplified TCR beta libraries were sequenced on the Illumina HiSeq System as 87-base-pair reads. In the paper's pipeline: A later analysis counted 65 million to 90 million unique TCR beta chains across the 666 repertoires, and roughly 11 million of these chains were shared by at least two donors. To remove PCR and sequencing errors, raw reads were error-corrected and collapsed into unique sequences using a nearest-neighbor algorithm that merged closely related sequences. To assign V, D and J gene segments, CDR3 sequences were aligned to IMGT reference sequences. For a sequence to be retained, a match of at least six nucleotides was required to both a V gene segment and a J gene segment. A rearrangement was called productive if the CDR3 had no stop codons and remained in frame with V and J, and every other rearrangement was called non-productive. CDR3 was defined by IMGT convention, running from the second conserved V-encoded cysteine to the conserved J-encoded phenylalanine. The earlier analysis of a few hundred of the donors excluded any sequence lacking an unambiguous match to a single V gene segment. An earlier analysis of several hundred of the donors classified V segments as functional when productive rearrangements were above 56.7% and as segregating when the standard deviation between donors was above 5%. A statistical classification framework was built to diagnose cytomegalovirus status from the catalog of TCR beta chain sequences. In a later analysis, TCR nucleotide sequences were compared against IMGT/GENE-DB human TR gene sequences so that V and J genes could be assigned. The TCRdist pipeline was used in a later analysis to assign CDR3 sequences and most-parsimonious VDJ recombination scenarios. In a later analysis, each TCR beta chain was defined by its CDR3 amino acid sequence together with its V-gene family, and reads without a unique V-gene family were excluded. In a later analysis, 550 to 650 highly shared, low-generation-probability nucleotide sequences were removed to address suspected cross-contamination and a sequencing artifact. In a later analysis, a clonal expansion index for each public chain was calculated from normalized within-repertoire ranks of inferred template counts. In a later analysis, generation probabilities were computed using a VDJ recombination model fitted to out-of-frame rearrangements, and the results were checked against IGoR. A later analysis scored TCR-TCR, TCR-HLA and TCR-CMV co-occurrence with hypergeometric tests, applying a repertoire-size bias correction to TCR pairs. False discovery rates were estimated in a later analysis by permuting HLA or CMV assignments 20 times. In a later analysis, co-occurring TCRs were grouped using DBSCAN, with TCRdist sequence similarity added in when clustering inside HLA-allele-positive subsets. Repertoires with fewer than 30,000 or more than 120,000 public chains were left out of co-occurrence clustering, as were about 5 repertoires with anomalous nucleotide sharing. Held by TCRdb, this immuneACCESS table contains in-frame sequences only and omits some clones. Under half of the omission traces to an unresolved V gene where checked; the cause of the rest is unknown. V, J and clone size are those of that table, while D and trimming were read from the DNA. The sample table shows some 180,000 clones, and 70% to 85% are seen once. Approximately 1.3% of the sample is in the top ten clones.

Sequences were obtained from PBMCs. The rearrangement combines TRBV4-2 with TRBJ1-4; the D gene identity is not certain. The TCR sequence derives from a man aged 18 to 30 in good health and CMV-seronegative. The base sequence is TGTGCCAGCAGCCAAGGGCGGGATGAAAAACTGTTTTTT. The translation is CASSQGRDEKLFF.